The rows below give T cell receptor beta chains drawn from one sample of a study of cytomegalovirus exposure and HLA in healthy donors. Sequencing was performed with immunoSEQ multiplex PCR; in TCRdb, only in-frame clones are kept and a portion is missing. The sample holds more than 75,000 clones, roughly 73% seen once. Sequences were obtained from PBMCs. The source is a woman aged 40 to 50 in good health and CMV-seronegative. Both conserved end residues are part of each CDR3. The D gene is left open where the match is weak. Clone size is not always given. Where it is, it says once, few, many or a class for expanded clones.

cdr3_aa: CASSSGGRGAGELFF
cdr3_nt: TGCGCCAGCAGCTCAGGGGGCAGGGGCGCCGGGGAGCTGTTTTTT
j_call: TRBJ2-2
d_call: TRBD1
clone_size: -
v_call: TRBV5-1

cdr3_aa: CSVEERAGQPQHF
cdr3_nt: TGCAGCGTTGAGGAAAGGGCGGGTCAGCCCCAGCATTTT
j_call: TRBJ1-5
d_call: -
clone_size: once
v_call: TRBV29-1

cdr3_aa: CASSQFPGGSYEQYF
cdr3_nt: TGTGCCAGCAGCCAATTTCCAGGGGGCTCCTACGAGCAGTACTTC
j_call: TRBJ2-7
d_call: TRBD1
clone_size: -
v_call: TRBV4-2

cdr3_aa: CASRAGGNSPLNF
cdr3_nt: TGTGCCAGCAGGGCGGGCGGCAATTCACCCCTCAACTTT
j_call: TRBJ1-6
d_call: -
clone_size: few
v_call: TRBV2

cdr3_aa: CASSLGLAAYGDTQYF
cdr3_nt: TGTGCCAGCAGCTTGGGACTAGCGGCGTATGGAGATACGCAGTATTTT
j_call: TRBJ2-3
d_call: TRBD2
clone_size: -
v_call: TRBV5-5

cdr3_aa: CASSTQGRQETQYF
cdr3_nt: TGTGCCAGCTCAACGCAGGGCCGACAAGAGACCCAGTACTTC
j_call: TRBJ2-5
d_call: -
clone_size: -
v_call: TRBV18

cdr3_aa: CAISGMTSGAYEQYF
cdr3_nt: TGTGCCATCAGTGGGATGACTAGCGGGGCCTACGAGCAGTACTTC
j_call: TRBJ2-7
d_call: TRBD2
clone_size: -
v_call: TRBV10-3

cdr3_aa: CSTQGVGGYTF
cdr3_nt: TGTTCAACACAGGGTGTTGGTGGCTACACCTTC
j_call: TRBJ1-2
d_call: -
clone_size: -
v_call: TRBV30

cdr3_aa: CASSLGDRAEQFF
cdr3_nt: TGTGCCAGCAGCTTAGGGGACAGGGCTGAGCAGTTCTTC
j_call: TRBJ2-1
d_call: TRBD1
clone_size: -
v_call: TRBV11-2

cdr3_aa: CASSPQGEETQYF
cdr3_nt: TGTGCCAGCAGCCCTCAGGGGGAAGAGACCCAGTACTTC
j_call: TRBJ2-5
d_call: TRBD1
clone_size: -
v_call: TRBV7-3

cdr3_aa: CASSRGLGGRANQPQHF
cdr3_nt: TGTGCCAGCAGCCGAGGTCTAGGGGGAAGGGCAAATCAGCCCCAGCATTTT
j_call: TRBJ1-5
d_call: -
clone_size: once
v_call: TRBV28

cdr3_aa: CASALRLAGGGDTQYF
cdr3_nt: TGTGCCAGTGCCCTCCGACTAGCGGGGGGTGGAGATACGCAGTATTTT
j_call: TRBJ2-3
d_call: TRBD2
clone_size: -
v_call: TRBV19

cdr3_aa: CAWSVGLGGYNEQFF
cdr3_nt: TGTGCCTGGAGTGTAGGGCTTGGAGGTTACAATGAGCAGTTCTTC
j_call: TRBJ2-1
d_call: -
clone_size: -
v_call: TRBV30

cdr3_aa: CASSSGTSTGELFF
cdr3_nt: TGTGCCAGCAGTTCCGGGACTTCAACCGGGGAGCTGTTTTTT
j_call: TRBJ2-2
d_call: -
clone_size: -
v_call: TRBV6-5

cdr3_aa: CASSLGRDSNEKLFF
cdr3_nt: TGCGCCAGCAGCTTGGGTCGGGACAGTAATGAAAAACTGTTTTTT
j_call: TRBJ1-4
d_call: TRBD1
clone_size: -
v_call: TRBV5-1

cdr3_aa: CASSFSGASANQPQHF
cdr3_nt: TGTGCCAGCAGTTTCTCAGGGGCCTCGGCTAATCAGCCCCAGCATTTT
j_call: TRBJ1-5
d_call: -
clone_size: -
v_call: TRBV27

cdr3_aa: CASSLSGGSTDTQYF
cdr3_nt: TGTGCCAGCAGTTTGTCGGGGGGGAGCACAGATACGCAGTATTTT
j_call: TRBJ2-3
d_call: TRBD2
clone_size: few
v_call: TRBV27

cdr3_aa: CASSKQGYGNQPQNF
cdr3_nt: TGTGCCAGCAGCAAACAGGGCTATGGCAATCAGCCCCAGAATTTT
j_call: TRBJ1-5
d_call: -
clone_size: once
v_call: TRBV5-8

cdr3_aa: CASSHPTGSQGVYEQYF
cdr3_nt: TGCGCCAGCAGCCATCCAACAGGGTCCCAGGGGGTTTACGAGCAGTACTTC
j_call: TRBJ2-7
d_call: TRBD1
clone_size: -
v_call: TRBV4-1

cdr3_aa: CASSPQGLDNSPLHF
cdr3_nt: TGCGCCAGCAGCCCACAGGGATTAGATAATTCACCCCTCCACTTT
j_call: TRBJ1-6
d_call: -
clone_size: once
v_call: TRBV5-1

cdr3_aa: CASSGGQGPDTQYF
cdr3_nt: TGTGCCAGCAGCGGGGGACAGGGTCCAGATACGCAGTATTTT
j_call: TRBJ2-3
d_call: TRBD1
clone_size: few
v_call: TRBV9

cdr3_aa: CASSLGAGGYEQYF
cdr3_nt: TGTGCCAGCAGCTTGGGAGCGGGGGGCTACGAGCAGTACTTC
j_call: TRBJ2-7
d_call: TRBD2
clone_size: -
v_call: TRBV5-4

cdr3_aa: CASSYGAGNTIYF
cdr3_nt: TGTGCCAGCAGTTACGGGGCCGGAAACACCATATATTTT
j_call: TRBJ1-3
d_call: -
clone_size: once
v_call: TRBV6-5

cdr3_aa: CASSNRVISEQYF
cdr3_nt: TGTGCCAGCAGCAACAGGGTTATCAGCGAGCAGTACTTC
j_call: TRBJ2-7
d_call: -
clone_size: -
v_call: TRBV11-1

cdr3_aa: CASRWEGGNPYEQYF
cdr3_nt: TGTGCCAGCAGGTGGGAAGGGGGAAACCCCTACGAGCAGTACTTC
j_call: TRBJ2-7
d_call: -
clone_size: -
v_call: TRBV9

cdr3_aa: CAISDPGEGNTIYF
cdr3_nt: TGTGCCATCAGTGACCCGGGGGAGGGAAACACCATATATTTT
j_call: TRBJ1-3
d_call: -
clone_size: few
v_call: TRBV10-3

cdr3_aa: CAWSALLGFWETQYF
cdr3_nt: TGTGCCTGGAGTGCCTTACTAGGTTTTTGGGAGACCCAGTACTTC
j_call: TRBJ2-5
d_call: -
clone_size: -
v_call: TRBV30

cdr3_aa: CASRGGPNNEQFF
cdr3_nt: TGTGCCAGCAGAGGCGGTCCCAACAATGAGCAGTTCTTC
j_call: TRBJ2-1
d_call: -
clone_size: -
v_call: TRBV27

cdr3_aa: CASSLATYNEQFF
cdr3_nt: TGTGCCAGCAGCTTGGCAACCTACAATGAGCAGTTCTTC
j_call: TRBJ2-1
d_call: -
clone_size: once
v_call: TRBV5-4